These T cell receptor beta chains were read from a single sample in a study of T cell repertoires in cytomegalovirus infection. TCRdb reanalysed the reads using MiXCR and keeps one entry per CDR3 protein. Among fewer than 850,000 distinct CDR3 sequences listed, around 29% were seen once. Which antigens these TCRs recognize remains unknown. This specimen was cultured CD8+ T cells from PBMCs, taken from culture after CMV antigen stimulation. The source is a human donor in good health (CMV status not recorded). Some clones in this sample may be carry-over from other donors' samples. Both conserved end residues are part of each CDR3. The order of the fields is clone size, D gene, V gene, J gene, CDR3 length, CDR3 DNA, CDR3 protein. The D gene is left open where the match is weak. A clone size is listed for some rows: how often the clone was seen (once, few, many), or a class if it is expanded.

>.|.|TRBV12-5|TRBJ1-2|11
TGTGCTAGTGCTGATTTTTATGGCTACACCTTC
CASADFYGYTF
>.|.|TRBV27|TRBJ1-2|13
TGTGCCAGCAGCCAAGGGAGGAGTCGGGTCTACACCTTC
CASSQGRSRVYTF
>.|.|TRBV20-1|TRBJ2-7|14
TGCAGTGCTAGAGATCCGGACAGTAAATACGAGCAGTACTTC
CSARDPDSKYEQYF
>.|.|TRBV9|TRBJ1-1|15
TGTGCCAGCAGCGTAGCCCGGGGCACGAACACTGAAGCTTTCTTT
CASSVARGTNTEAFF
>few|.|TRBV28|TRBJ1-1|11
TGTGCCAGCAGTTTTAACAGGTTGCCTTTCTTT
CASSFNRLPFF
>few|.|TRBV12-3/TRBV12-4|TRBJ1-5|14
TGTGCCAGCAGTTTAACATCCAGCAATCAGCCCCAGCATTTT
CASSLTSSNQPQHF
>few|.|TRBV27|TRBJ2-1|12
TGTGCCAGCACGTGGGGGAACAATGAGCAGTTCTTC
CASTWGNNEQFF
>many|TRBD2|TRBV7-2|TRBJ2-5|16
TGTGCCAGCAGCTTAGTACTAGCGGGGACGAAAGAGACCCAGTACTTC
CASSLVLAGTKETQYF
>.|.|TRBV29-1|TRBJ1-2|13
TGCAGCGTTGATGGGCAGGGGTCCTATGGCTACACCTTC
CSVDGQGSYGYTF
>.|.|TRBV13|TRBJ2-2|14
TGTGCCAGCAGCTTCCAGGGTGGCACCGGGGAGCTGTTTTTT
CASSFQGGTGELFF
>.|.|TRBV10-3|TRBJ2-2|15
TGTGCCATCCGAAGGACCGCCTCGAACACCGGGGAGCTGTTTTTT
CAIRRTASNTGELFF
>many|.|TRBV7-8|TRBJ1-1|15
TGTGCCAGCAGCTCACCCACGGGCTTGAACACTGAAGCTTTCTTT
CASSSPTGLNTEAFF
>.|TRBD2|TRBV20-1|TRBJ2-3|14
TGCAGTGCCTTTAGCGGGCGGACCACAGATACGCAGTATTTT
CSAFSGRTTDTQYF
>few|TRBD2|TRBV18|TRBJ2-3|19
TGTGCCAGCTCACCGGGGTTGGTAGCGGGGGAGTCTAGCACAGATACGCAGTATTTT
CASSPGLVAGESSTDTQYF
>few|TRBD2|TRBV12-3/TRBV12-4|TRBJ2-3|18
TGTGCCAGCAGTTTAGCGCCTTGGGCTAGCGGGTCCACAGATACGCAGTATTTT
CASSLAPWASGSTDTQYF
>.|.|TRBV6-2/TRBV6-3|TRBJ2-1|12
TGTGCCAGCCGTAAGGGGGGAGGTGAGCAGTTCTTC
CASRKGGGEQFF
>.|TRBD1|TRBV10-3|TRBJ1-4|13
TGTGCCATCTCTCGGGACAGGGATGAAAAACTGTTTTTT
CAISRDRDEKLFF
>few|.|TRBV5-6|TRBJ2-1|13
TGTGCCAGCAGCTTGGGGGCAGGGGACGAGCAGTTCTTC
CASSLGAGDEQFF
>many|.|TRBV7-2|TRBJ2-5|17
TGTGCCAGCAGCTTAGGCCTTAGGCAGGGGTTCTCAGAGACCCAGTACTTC
CASSLGLRQGFSETQYF
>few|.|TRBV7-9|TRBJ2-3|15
TGTGCCAGCATCCACCTGTCGGCCCCCACAGATACGCAGTATTTT
CASIHLSAPTDTQYF
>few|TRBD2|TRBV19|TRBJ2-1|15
TGTGCCAGTAGTATCGGGGAGGGCTCCTACAATGAGCAGTTCTTC
CASSIGEGSYNEQFF
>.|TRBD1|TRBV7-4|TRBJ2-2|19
TGTGCCAGCAGCTTACAAAGACTCGGACAGGGCCCTAGGAACGGGGAGCTGTTTTTT
CASSLQRLGQGPRNGELFF
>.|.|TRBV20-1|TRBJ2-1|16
TGCAGTGCTACCCGGGGTGGAGAGGGGAGGTACAATGAGCAGTTCTTC
CSATRGGEGRYNEQFF
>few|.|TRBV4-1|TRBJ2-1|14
TGCGCCAGCAGCCATGGGTTCTCCTACAATGAGCAGTTCTTC
CASSHGFSYNEQFF
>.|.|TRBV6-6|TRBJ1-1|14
TGTGCCAGCAGTATTTACTGGGCGAACACTGAAGCTTTCTTT
CASSIYWANTEAFF
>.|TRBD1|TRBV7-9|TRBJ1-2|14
TGTGCCAGCAGCAACGGGACAGCCAGCTATGGCTACACCTTC
CASSNGTASYGYTF